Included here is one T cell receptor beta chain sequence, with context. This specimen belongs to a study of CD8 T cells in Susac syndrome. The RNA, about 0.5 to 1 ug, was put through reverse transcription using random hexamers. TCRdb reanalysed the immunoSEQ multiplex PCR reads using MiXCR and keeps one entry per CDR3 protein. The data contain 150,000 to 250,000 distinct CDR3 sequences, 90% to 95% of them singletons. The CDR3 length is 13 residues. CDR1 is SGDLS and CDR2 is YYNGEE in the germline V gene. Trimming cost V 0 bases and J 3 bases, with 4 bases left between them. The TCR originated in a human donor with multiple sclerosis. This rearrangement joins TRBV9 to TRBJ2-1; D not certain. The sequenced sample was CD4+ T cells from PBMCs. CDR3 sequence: CASSVGNYNEQFF. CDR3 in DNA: TGTGCCAGCAGCGTAGGAAACTACAATGAGCAGTTCTTC.